The following is a TCR beta chain sequence with its context. As originally analysed: Nucleated cell counts were estimated from reference gene primer amplification. Produced via immunoSEQ multiplex PCR; TCRdb's table is partial and in-frame only. The DNA gave D and trimming, while V, J and clone size come from that table. The sample gives some 350,000 clones, around 87% of which show up once; over 2.5% is in the top ten. This sample stems from a study of blood T cell repertoires in COVID-19. Study-wide context: From the United States, Italy and Spain came samples of acute and convalescent COVID-19.

V lost 2 bases, J lost 6 bases, and 7 bases stayed unmatched. Germline CDR1 is MNHEY and CDR2 is SVGEGT. This CDR3 comprises 14 residues. The sample was peripheral blood. This TCR was sampled from a human donor in a cohort sampled during active COVID-19. This sequence joins TRBV6-2 or TRBV6-3 and TRBJ2-7, with 7 bases aligning to TRBD2. CDR3 in DNA: TGTGCCAGCAGTTACCGGGGGGATCGTCGCGAGCAGTACTTC. It encodes CASSYRGDRREQYF.